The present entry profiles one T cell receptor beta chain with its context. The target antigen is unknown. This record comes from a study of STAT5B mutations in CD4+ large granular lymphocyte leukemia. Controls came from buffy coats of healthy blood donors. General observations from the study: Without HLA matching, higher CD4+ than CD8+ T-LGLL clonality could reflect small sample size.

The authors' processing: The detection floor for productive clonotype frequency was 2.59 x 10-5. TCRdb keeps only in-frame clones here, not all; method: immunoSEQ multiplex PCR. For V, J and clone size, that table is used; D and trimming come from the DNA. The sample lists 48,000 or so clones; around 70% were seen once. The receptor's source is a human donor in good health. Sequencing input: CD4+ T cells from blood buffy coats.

The CDR3 reads CASSTYTDTQYF. CDR3 nucleotide sequence: TGTGCCAGCAGTACTTACACAGATACGCAGTATTTT. The V call is TRBV7-2, the J call TRBJ2-3, with D hard to call. This CDR3 is 12 amino acids long. CDR1 is SGHTA, CDR2 FQGNSA, per germline. Trimming stripped 6 bases from V and 2 bases from J, with 6 bases between.